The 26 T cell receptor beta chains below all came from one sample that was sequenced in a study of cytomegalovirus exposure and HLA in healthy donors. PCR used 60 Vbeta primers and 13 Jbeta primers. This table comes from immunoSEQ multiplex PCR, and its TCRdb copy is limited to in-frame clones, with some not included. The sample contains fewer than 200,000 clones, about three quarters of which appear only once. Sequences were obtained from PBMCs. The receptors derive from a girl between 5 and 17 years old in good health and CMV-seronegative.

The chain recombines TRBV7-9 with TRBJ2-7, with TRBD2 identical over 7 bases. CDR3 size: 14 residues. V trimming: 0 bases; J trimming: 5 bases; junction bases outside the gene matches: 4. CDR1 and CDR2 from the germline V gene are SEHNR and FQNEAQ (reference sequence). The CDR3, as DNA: TGTGCCAGCAGCTTAGCAGCGGGACCCCACGAGCAGTACTTC. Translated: CASSLAAGPHEQYF.

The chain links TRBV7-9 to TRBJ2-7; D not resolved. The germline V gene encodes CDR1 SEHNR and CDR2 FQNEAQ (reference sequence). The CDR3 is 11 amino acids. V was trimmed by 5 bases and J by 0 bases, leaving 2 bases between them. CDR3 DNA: TGTGCCAGCAGCCACTCCTACGAGCAGTACTTC. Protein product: CASSHSYEQYF.

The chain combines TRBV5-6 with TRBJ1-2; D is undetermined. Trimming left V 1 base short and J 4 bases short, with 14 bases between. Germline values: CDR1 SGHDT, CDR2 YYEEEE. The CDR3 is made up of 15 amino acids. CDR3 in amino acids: CASSLPATALYGYTF. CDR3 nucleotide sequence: TGTGCCAGCAGCTTGCCAGCCACAGCCCTCTATGGCTACACCTTC.

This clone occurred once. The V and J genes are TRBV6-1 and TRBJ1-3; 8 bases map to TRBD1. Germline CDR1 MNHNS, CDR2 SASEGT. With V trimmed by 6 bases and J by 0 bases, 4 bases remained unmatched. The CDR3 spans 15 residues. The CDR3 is CASRLDRGSGNTIYF. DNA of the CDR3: TGTGCCAGCAGGCTTGACAGGGGCTCTGGAAACACCATATATTTT.

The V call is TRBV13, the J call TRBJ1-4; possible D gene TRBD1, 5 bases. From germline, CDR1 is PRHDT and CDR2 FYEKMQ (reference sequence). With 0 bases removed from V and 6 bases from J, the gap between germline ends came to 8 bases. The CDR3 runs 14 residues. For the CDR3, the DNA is TGTGCCAGCAGCTTAGGCAGGGCTGATGAAAAACTGTTTTTT. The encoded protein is CASSLGRADEKLFF.

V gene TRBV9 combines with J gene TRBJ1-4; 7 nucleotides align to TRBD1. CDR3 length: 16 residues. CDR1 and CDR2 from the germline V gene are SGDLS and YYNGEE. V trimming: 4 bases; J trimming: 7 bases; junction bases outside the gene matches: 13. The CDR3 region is CASSFRGIGASEKLFF. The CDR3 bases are TGTGCCAGCAGCTTCAGGGGGATTGGCGCGAGTGAAAAACTGTTTTTT.

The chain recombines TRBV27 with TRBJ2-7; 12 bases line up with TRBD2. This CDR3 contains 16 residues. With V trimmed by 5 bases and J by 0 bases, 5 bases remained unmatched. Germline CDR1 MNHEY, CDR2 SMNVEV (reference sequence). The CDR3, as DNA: TGTGCCAGCAGTCCACTAGCGGGGGGCGTCTCCTACGAGCAGTACTTC. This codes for CASSPLAGGVSYEQYF.

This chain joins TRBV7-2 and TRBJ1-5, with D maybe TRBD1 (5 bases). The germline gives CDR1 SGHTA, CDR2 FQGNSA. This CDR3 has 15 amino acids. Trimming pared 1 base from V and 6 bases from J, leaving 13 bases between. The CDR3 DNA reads TGTGCCAGCAGCTTAGGTCTCCAGGGTTCTCAGCCCCAGCATTTT. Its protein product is CASSLGLQGSQPQHF. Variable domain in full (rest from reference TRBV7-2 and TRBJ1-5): GAGVSQSPSNKVTEKGKDVELRCDPISGHTALYWYRQSLGQGLEFLIYFQGNSAPDKSGLPSDRFSAERTGGSVSTLTIQRTQQEDSAVYLCASSLGLQGSQPQHFGDGTRLSIL.

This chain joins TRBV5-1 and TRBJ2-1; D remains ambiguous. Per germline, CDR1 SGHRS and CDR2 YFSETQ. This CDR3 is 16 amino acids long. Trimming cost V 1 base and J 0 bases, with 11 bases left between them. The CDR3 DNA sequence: TGCGCCAGCAGCTTGCATGGTAGAAGCTCCTACAATGAGCAGTTCTTC. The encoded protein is CASSLHGRSSYNEQFF.

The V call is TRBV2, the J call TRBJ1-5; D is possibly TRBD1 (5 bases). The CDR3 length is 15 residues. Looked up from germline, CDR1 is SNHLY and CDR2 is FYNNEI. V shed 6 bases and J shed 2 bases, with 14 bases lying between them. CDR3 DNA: TGTGCCAGCAGGGGGCCTGGGCAGGGCAATCAGCCCCAGCATTTT. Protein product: CASRGPGQGNQPQHF.

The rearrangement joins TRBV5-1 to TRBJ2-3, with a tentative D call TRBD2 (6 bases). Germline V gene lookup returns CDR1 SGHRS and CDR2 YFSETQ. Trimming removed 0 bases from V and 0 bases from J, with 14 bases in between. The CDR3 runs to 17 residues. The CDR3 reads CASSLGLAVTSTDTQYF. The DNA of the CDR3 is TGCGCCAGCAGCTTGGGGTTAGCGGTGACTAGCACAGATACGCAGTATTTT.

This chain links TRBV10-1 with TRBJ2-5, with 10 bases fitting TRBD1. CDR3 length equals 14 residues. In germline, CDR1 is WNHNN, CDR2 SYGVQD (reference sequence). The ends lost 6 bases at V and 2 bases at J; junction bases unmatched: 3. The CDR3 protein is CASSRGQGQETQYF. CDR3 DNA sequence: TGCGCCAGCAGCAGGGGACAGGGGCAAGAGACCCAGTACTTC.

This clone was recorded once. The CDR3 loop reads CASSPPNRGGTGELFF. The CDR3 DNA reads as TGTGCCAGCTCACCACCGAATAGGGGAGGGACCGGGGAGCTGTTTTTT. The chain couples TRBV18 to TRBJ2-2; 7 bases align to TRBD2. CDR1 and CDR2 from the germline V gene are KGHSH and LQKENI. The V segment lost 0 bases and the J segment 5 bases; nucleotides outside the gene matches: 6. This CDR3 spans 16 amino acids. The whole variable domain, remainder taken from reference TRBV18 and TRBJ2-2, is NAGVMQNPRHLVRRRGQEARLRCSPMKGHSHVYWYRQLPEEGLKFMVYLQKENIIDESGMPKERFSAEFPKEGPSILRIQQVVRGDSAAYFCASSPPNRGGTGELFFGEGSRLTVL.

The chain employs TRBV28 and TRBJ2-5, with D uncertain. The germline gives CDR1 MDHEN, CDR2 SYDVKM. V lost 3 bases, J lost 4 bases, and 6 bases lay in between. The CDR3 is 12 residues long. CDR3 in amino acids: CASSFPIETQYF. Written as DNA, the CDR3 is TGTGCCAGCAGTTTCCCCATAGAGACCCAGTACTTC. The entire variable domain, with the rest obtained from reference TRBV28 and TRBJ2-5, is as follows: DVKVTQSSRYLVKRTGEKVFLECVQDMDHENMFWYRQDPGLGLRLIYFSYDVKMKEKGDIPEGYSVSREKKERFSLILESASTNQTSMYLCASSFPIETQYFGPGTRLLVL.

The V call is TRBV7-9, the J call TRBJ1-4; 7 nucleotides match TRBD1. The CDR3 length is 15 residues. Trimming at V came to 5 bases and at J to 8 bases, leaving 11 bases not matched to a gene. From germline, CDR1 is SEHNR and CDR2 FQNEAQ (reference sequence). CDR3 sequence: CASSIGTGVEEKLFF. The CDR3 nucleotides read TGTGCCAGCAGCATAGGTACAGGGGTGGAGGAAAAACTGTTTTTT.

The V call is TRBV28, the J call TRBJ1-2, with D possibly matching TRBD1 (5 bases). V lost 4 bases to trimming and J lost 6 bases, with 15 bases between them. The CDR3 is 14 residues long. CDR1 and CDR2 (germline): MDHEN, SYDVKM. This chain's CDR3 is CASSSQGFWDGYTF. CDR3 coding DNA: TGTGCCAGCAGTTCCCAGGGTTTTTGGGATGGCTACACCTTC.

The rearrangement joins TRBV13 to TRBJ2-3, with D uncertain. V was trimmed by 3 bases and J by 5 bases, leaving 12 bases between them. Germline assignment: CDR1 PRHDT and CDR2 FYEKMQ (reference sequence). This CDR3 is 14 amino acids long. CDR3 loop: CASSLRIGGDTQYF. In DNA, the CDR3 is TGTGCCAGCAGCTTGCGGATCGGTGGAGATACGCAGTATTTT.

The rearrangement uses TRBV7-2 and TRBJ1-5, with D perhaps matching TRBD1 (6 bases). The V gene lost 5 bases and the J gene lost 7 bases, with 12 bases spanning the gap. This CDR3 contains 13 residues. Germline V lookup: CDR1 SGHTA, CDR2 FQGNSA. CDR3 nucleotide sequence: TGTGCCAGCAGCCCAGGGGAAGGACAGCCCCAGCATTTT. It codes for CASSPGEGQPQHF.

CDR3 bases: TGTGCCAGCAGTATACAGGGGGTGAACACTGAAGCTTTCTTT. Translation gives CASSIQGVNTEAFF. The rearrangement joins TRBV6-1 to TRBJ1-1, with 8 bases fitting TRBD1. The CDR3 is made up of 14 amino acids. J was trimmed by 0 bases and V by 5 bases; bases with no gene match: 2. Per the germline V gene, CDR1 is MNHNS and CDR2 is SASEGT.

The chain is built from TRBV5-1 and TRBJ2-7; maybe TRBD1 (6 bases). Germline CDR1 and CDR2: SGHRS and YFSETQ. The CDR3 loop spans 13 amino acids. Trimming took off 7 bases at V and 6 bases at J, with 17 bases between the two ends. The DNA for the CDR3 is TGCGCCAGCTCGGCAGGGGCCATGGTCGAGCAGTACTTC. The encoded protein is CASSAGAMVEQYF.

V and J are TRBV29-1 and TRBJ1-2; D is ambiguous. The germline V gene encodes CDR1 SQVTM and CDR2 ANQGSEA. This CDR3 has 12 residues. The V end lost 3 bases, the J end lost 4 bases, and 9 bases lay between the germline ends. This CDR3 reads CSVDSGIYGYTF. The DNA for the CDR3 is TGCAGCGTTGATTCCGGGATCTATGGCTACACCTTC.

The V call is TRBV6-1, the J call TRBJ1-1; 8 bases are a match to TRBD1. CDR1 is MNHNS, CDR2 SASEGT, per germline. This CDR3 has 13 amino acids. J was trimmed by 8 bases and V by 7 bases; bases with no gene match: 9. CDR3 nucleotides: TGTGCCAGCACCCCTTCAGGGGGCGTAGAAGCTTTCTTT. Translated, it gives CASTPSGGVEAFF.

CDR3 in DNA: TGTGCCAGCAGTCCGACAGGCACCATCTCCTACGAGCAGTACTTC. This sequence encodes CASSPTGTISYEQYF. The chain couples TRBV28 to TRBJ2-7, with a weak D call TRBD1 (6 bases). Trimming stripped 5 bases from V and 0 bases from J, with 14 bases between. The length of the CDR3 is 15 residues. Germline V CDR1 and CDR2: MDHEN, SYDVKM.

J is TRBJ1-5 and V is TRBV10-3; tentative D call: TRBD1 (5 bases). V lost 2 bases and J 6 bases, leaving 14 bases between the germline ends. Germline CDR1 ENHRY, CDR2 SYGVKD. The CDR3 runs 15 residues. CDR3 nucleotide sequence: TGTGCCATCAGTGAGGGAGGGGAATCGGGTCAGCCCCAGCATTTT. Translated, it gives CAISEGGESGQPQHF.

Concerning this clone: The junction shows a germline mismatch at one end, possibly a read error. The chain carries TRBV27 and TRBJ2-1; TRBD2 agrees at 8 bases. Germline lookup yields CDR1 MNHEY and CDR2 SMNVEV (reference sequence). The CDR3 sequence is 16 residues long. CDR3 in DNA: TGTGCCAGCAGTCTATCGGGGCCTAGCGGGTGGAATGAGCAGTTCTTC. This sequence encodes CASSLSGPSGWNEQFF.

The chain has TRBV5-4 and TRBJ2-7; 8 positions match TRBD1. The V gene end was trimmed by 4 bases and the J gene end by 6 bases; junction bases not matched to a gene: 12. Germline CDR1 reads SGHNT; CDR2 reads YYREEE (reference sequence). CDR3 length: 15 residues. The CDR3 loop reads CASSLAGQGALEQYF. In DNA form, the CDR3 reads TGTGCCAGCAGCCTCGCGGGGCAGGGGGCACTCGAGCAGTACTTC.